These 10 T cell receptor beta chains were all obtained from the same sample, sequenced in a study of blood T cell repertoires in COVID-19. Method: immunoSEQ multiplex PCR; TCRdb's copy keeps in-frame clones and lacks some. The table lists tens of thousands of clones, less than 85% of them singletons. The sample comprised peripheral blood. The receptors here all came from a woman over 75 with acute or convalescent COVID-19.

This clone has just a few counts. V usage is TRBV5-1 and J usage is TRBJ1-1; no clear D. Trimming shortened V by 1 base and J by 0 bases, and 7 bases separated the two germline ends. The CDR3 has 14 amino acids. Germline loops: CDR1 SGHRS, CDR2 YFSETQ. CDR3 amino acids: CASSLSGLNTEAFF. The CDR3, as DNA: TGCGCCAGCAGCTTGTCGGGTTTGAACACTGAAGCTTTCTTT.

The chain is built from TRBV7-9 and TRBJ1-2; 7 bases line up with TRBD1. The germline V gene encodes CDR1 SEHNR and CDR2 FQNEAQ (reference sequence). V trimming: 1 base; J trimming: 8 bases; junction bases outside the gene matches: 4. The CDR3 extends over 13 amino acids. Here the CDR3 DNA reads TGTGCCAGCAGCTTAGGCAGGGGGGACGGCTACACCTTC. Amino acid sequence: CASSLGRGDGYTF.

The rearrangement links TRBV19 to TRBJ1-4, with D possibly TRBD1 on 6 matching bases. The V end was cut by 5 bases, the J end by 5 bases, with 9 bases between. CDR1 is LNHDA, CDR2 SQIVND, per germline (reference sequence). There are 13 residues in the CDR3. CDR3 sequence reads: CASSPQGNEKLFF. Written as DNA, the CDR3 is TGTGCCAGTAGTCCGCAGGGGAATGAAAAACTGTTTTTT.

This chain uses TRBV6-5 with TRBJ1-1; 10 positions agree with TRBD1. V lost 7 bases to trimming and J lost 6 bases; unmatched junction nucleotides: 5. Germline CDR1 is MNHEY and CDR2 is SVGAGI. The CDR3 runs to 13 residues. The DNA for the CDR3 is TGTGCCAGCACGAGACAGGGGGCCGCTGAAGCTTTCTTT. Its protein is CASTRQGAAEAFF.

There are a few counts of this clone. The chain is built from TRBV6-1 and TRBJ1-1; 7 positions match TRBD1. Unmatched junction bases numbered 10, after V lost 1 base and J lost 11 bases. This CDR3 has 14 amino acids. The germline gives CDR1 MNHNS, CDR2 SASEGT. This chain's CDR3 is CASSEVFAGGRAFF. In DNA form, the CDR3 reads TGTGCCAGCAGTGAAGTCTTTGCAGGGGGTAGGGCTTTCTTT.

The CDR3 region has the DNA TGTGCCAGCAGGTTACAGGGGAACACTGAAGCTTTCTTT. This codes for CASRLQGNTEAFF. V is TRBV7-8 and J is TRBJ1-1, with a possible D match to TRBD1 (6 bases). CDR3 length equals 13 residues. V gave up 6 bases and J gave up 1 base, with 9 bases separating them. Germline lookup yields CDR1 SGHVS and CDR2 FQNEAQ.

The CDR3: CASSYRGGDSSTDTQYF. In nucleotides, the CDR3 is TGTGCCAGCAGCTATAGGGGCGGGGACTCTAGCACAGATACGCAGTATTTT. V and J are TRBV11-3 and TRBJ2-3, with D tentatively TRBD2 (6 bases). Trimming removed 4 bases at V and 0 bases at J, with 17 bases between. The CDR3 loop spans 17 amino acids. Germline CDR1 reads SGHNT; CDR2 reads YENEEA.

The rearrangement uses TRBV7-9 and TRBJ1-3; D is possibly TRBD1 (5 bases). Germline CDR1 and CDR2: SEHNR and FQNEAQ (reference sequence). The CDR3 consists of 15 residues. V was shortened by 2 bases and J by 0 bases, with 8 bases between the two germline ends. CDR3 residues: CASSLNRFSGNTIYF. The CDR3 DNA reads as TGTGCCAGCAGCTTAAACAGGTTCTCTGGAAACACCATATATTTT.

The CDR3 protein is CASSQTGSQGYTF. The CDR3 bases are TGTGCCAGCAGTCAAACAGGGAGTCAGGGCTACACCTTC. This sequence joins TRBV28 and TRBJ1-2; a weak D match, TRBD1 (6 bases). The V gene lost 5 bases and the J gene lost 8 bases, with 15 bases spanning the gap. Germline V gene lookup returns CDR1 MDHEN and CDR2 SYDVKM. CDR3 size: 13 residues.

The chain couples TRBV2 to TRBJ1-4; 11 bases line up with TRBD1. The CDR3 spans 18 residues. The germline CDR1 and CDR2 sequences are SNHLY and FYNNEI. The J segment lost 2 bases and the V segment lost 5 bases, leaving 10 bases of the junction unmatched. CDR3 in DNA: TGTGCCAGCAGTCCGTATGGGACAGGGGGTCGGACTAATGAAAAACTGTTTTTT. Translated: CASSPYGTGGRTNEKLFF.